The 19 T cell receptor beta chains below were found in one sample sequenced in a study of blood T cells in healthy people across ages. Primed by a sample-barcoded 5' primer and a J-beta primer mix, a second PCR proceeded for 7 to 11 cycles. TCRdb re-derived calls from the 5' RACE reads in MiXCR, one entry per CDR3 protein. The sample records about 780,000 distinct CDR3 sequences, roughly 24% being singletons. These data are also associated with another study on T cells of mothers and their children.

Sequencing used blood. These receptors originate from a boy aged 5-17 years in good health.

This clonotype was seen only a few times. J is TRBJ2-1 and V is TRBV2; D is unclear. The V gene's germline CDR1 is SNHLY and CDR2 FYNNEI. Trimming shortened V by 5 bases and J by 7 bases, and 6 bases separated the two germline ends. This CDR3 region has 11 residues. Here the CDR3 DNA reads TGTGCCAGCAGTAGCTTGAATGAGCAGTTCTTC. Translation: CASSSLNEQFF.

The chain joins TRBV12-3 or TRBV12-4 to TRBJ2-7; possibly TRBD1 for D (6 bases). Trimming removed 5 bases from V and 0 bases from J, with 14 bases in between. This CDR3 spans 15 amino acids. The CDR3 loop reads CASSAPQGGSYEQYF. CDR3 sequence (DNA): TGTGCCAGCAGTGCTCCTCAAGGGGGCTCCTACGAGCAGTACTTC.

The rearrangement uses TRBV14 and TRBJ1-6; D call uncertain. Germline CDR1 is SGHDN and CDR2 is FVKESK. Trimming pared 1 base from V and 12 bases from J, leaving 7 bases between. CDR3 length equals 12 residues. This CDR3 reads CASSQVNGPLHF. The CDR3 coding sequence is TGTGCCAGCAGCCAAGTAAACGGACCCCTCCACTTT.

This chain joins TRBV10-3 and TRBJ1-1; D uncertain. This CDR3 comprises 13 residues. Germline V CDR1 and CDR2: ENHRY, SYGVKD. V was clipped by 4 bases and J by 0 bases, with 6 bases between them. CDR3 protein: CAISVNLNTEAFF. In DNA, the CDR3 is TGTGCCATCAGTGTGAATCTGAACACTGAAGCTTTCTTT.

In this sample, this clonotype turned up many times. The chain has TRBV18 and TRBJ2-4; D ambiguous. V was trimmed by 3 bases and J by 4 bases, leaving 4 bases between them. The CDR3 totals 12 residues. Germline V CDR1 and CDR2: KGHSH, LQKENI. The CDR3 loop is CASSPDKNIQYF. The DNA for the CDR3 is TGTGCCAGCTCACCCGATAAAAACATTCAGTACTTC.

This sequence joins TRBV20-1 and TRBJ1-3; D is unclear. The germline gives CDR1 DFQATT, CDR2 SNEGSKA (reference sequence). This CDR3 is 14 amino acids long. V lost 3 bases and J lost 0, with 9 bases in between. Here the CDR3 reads CSASASSSGNTIYF. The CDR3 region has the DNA TGCAGTGCTAGCGCCTCGAGCTCTGGAAACACCATATATTTT.

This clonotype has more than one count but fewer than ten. In DNA, the CDR3 is TGCGCCAGCAGCCCAGGAAGCTACGCCTTAGAGCAGTTCTTC. Translating it yields CASSPGSYALEQFF. J is TRBJ2-5 and V is TRBV4-1; D is undetermined. The J call may be wrong; the DNA end is better matched by TRBJ2-1. CDR3 size: 14 residues. CDR1 and CDR2 (germline): MGHRA, YSYEKL.

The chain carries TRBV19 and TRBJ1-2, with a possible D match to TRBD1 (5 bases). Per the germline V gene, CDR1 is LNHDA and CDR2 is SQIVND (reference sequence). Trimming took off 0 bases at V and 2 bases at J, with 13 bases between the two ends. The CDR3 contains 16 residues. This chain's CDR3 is CASSIDLGGPNYGYTF. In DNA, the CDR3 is TGTGCCAGTAGTATAGATCTCGGGGGACCCAACTATGGCTACACCTTC.

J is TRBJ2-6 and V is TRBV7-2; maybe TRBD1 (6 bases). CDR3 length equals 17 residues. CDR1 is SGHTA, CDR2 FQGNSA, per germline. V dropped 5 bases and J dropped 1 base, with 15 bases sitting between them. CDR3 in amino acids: CASSPQGSWSGANVLTF. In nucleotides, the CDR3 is TGTGCCAGCAGCCCACAGGGTAGTTGGTCTGGGGCCAACGTCCTGACTTTC.

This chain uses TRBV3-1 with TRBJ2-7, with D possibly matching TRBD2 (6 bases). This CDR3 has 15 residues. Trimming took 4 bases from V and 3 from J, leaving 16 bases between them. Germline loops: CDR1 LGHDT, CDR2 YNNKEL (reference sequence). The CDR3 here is CASSPLGYGGYEQYF. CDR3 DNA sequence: TGTGCCAGCAGCCCCTTGGGGTACGGGGGCTACGAGCAGTACTTC.

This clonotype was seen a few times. The CDR3 sequence: CASSLAGGPREQYF. The CDR3, as DNA: TGTGCCAGCAGTCTAGCGGGAGGGCCGAGAGAGCAGTACTTC. This sequence joins TRBV6-5 and TRBJ2-7, with 12 bases that match TRBD2. The CDR3 covers 14 residues. Trimming at V came to 5 bases and at J to 7 bases, leaving 6 bases not matched to a gene. Germline V CDR1 and CDR2: MNHEY, SVGAGI.

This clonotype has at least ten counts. CDR3 bases: TGTGCCAGCAGCCCCACAGGGGGCGGAACTGAAGCTTTCTTT. Its protein is CASSPTGGGTEAFF. The chain combines TRBV7-3 with TRBJ1-1, with TRBD1 matching over 9 bases. The J segment lost 5 bases and the V segment lost 5 bases, leaving 6 bases of the junction unmatched. Germline loops: CDR1 SGHTA, CDR2 FQGTGA. This CDR3 contains 14 residues. The full variable domain, its missing parts supplied by reference TRBV7-3 and TRBJ1-1, is GAGVSQTPSNKVTEKGKYVELRCDPISGHTALYWYRQSLGQGPEFLIYFQGTGAADDSGLPNDRFFAVRPEGSVSTLKIQRTERGDSAVYLCASSPTGGGTEAFFGQGTRLTVV.

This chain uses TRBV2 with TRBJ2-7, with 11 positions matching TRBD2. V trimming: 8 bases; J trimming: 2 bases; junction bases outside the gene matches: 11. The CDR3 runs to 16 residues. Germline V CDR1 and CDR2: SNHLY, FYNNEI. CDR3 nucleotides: TGTGCCAGCGGAGGCCTCCCGACTAGCGGGGCCTACGAGCAGTACTTC. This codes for CASGGLPTSGAYEQYF. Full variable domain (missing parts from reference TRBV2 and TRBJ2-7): EPEVTQTPSHQVTQMGQEVILRCVPISNHLYFYWYRQILGQKVEFLVSFYNNEISEKSEIFDDQFSVERPDGSNFTLKIRSTKLEDSAMYFCASGGLPTSGAYEQYFGPGTRLTVT.

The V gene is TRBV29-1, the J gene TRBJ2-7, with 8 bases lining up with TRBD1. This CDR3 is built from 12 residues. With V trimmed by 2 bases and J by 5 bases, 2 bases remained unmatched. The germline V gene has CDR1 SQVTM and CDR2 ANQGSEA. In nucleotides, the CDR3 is TGCAGCGTTGAACGGACAGGGAACGAGCAGTACTTC. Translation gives CSVERTGNEQYF.

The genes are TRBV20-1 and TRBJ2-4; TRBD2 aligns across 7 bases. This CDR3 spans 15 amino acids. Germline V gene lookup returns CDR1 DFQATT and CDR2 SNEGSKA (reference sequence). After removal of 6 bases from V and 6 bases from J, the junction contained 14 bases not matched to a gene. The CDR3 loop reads CSAEGLGERGNIQYF. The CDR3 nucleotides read TGCAGTGCCGAAGGCCTGGGGGAGCGGGGAAACATTCAGTACTTC.

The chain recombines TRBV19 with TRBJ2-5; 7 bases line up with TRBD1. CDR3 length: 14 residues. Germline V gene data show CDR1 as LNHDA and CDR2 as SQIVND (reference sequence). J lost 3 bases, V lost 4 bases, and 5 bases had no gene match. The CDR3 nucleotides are TGTGCCAGTAGTAGGGGACAGAGCGAAGAGACCCAGTACTTC. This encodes CASSRGQSEETQYF.

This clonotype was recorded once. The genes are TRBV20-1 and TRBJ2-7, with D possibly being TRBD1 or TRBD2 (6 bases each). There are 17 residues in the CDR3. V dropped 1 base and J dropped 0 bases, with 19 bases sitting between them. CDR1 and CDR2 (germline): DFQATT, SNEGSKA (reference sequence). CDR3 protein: CSARGGGGGLTSYEQYF. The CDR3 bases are TGCAGTGCTAGAGGGGGTGGAGGGGGGCTGACCTCCTACGAGCAGTACTTC.

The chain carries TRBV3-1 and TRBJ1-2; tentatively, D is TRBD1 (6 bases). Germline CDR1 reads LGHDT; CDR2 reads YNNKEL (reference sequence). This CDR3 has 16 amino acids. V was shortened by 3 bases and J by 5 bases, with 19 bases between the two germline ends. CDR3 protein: CASSHTGGAGRYGYTF. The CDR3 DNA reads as TGTGCCAGCAGCCACACGGGGGGGGCAGGGAGGTATGGCTACACCTTC. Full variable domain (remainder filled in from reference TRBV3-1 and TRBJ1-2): DTAVSQTPKYLVTQMGNDKSIKCEQNLGHDTMYWYKQDSKKFLKIMFSYNNKELIINETVPNRFSPKSPDKAHLNLHINSLELGDSAVYFCASSHTGGAGRYGYTFGSGTRLTVV.

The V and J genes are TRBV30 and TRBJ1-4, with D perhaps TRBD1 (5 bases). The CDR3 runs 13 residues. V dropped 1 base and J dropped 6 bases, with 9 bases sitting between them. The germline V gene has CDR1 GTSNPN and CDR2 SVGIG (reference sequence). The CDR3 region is CAWSGGTYEKLFF. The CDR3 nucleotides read TGTGCCTGGAGTGGCGGGACTTATGAAAAACTGTTTTTT.